This paragraph reports one T cell receptor (beta chain). This clone appeared a few times. Its antigen has not been determined. Nothing much larger sits one base from this clone, and base qualities are not available. This specimen belongs to a study of cytomegalovirus exposure and HLA in healthy donors (TCRdb year 2017). The study in broad terms: In an earlier analysis of 587 of the donors, approximately 260 Gb of sequence data and 117 million unique TCR beta sequences from about 190 million T cells were reported. About 300 gigabases of sequencing data and roughly 80 million unique TCR sequences made up an early release that covered nearly 650 HLA-typed donors. Of the roughly 400 genotyped donors, roughly 85% fell in the genetic ancestry cluster associated with self-reported Caucasian donors. The study aimed to test whether cataloging public T cell receptors could reveal signatures of past pathogen exposure. The T cell repertoires of 666 subjects were profiled by immunosequencing and related to cytomegalovirus serostatus. In addition to the first cohort of 666 subjects, a separate validation cohort of approximately 120 different subjects was used. To predict cytomegalovirus infection status, the study brought together high-throughput TCR immunosequencing, statistical association of individual TCRs with disease status, and machine learning. A later analysis re-analyzed previously published TCR beta repertoires from roughly 630 donors and added high-resolution HLA genotyping to study TCR occurrence patterns. Rather than using new phenotypic data, the later analysis identified candidate immune exposures from TCR beta sequences and from how often those sequences occurred across donors. To decide whether each TCR beta V gene segment behaved as functional or pseudogenic, an earlier analysis of fewer than 750 of the donors relied on high-throughput TCR beta sequencing. Donor age, sex, ethnicity and CMV serostatus were collected together with the repertoire data. A later genetic analysis took genome-wide SNP genotypes for about three fifths of the roughly 700 donors and used that subset as a discovery cohort. All discovery cohort repertoires had been generated using a single sequencing platform. HLA typing included class I and class II loci at four-digit resolution. Typing coverage differed by locus: A, B, C, DRB1 and DQB1 were typed in about 620-640 donors, DQA1 in roughly 500, DPA1 in some 570, and DPB1 in 472. About five DR-DQ haplotypes were treated as single units for association and clustering because of strong linkage in the cohort. Among roughly 400 genotyped donors of the cohort, an average of approximately 220,000 unique TCR beta nucleotide sequences was sequenced per donor, of which 15% to 20% were non-productive.

The method behind the library was the immunoSEQ multiplex PCR assay. For the multiplex PCR, a mixture combining 60 forward primers for TCR Vbeta segments and 13 reverse primers for TCR Jbeta segments was used. Amplification of the CDR3 region of rearranged TCR beta genes was performed with a multiplex PCR assay on genomic DNA. The amplified TCR beta libraries were sequenced on the Illumina HiSeq System as 87-base-pair reads. As for how the authors treated the data: In a later analysis, some 80 million unique TCR beta chains were counted across the approximately 640 repertoires, and roughly 10 million of these chains were shared by at least two donors. To remove PCR and sequencing errors, raw reads were error-corrected and collapsed into unique sequences using a nearest-neighbor algorithm that merged closely related sequences. To assign V, D and J gene segments, CDR3 sequences were aligned to IMGT reference sequences. Each retained sequence needed at least a six-nucleotide match to both a V gene segment and a J gene segment. Rearrangements were called productive when the CDR3 lacked stop codons and stayed in frame with V and J; all others were non-productive. CDR3 was defined by IMGT convention, running from the second conserved V-encoded cysteine to the conserved J-encoded phenylalanine. The earlier analysis of 500 to 650 of the donors excluded any sequence lacking an unambiguous match to a single V gene segment. An earlier analysis of some 500 of the donors classified V segments as functional when productive rearrangements were above 56.7% and as segregating when the standard deviation between donors was above 5%. To diagnose cytomegalovirus status from the catalog of TCR beta chain sequences, a statistical classification framework was built. A later analysis assigned V and J genes by comparing TCR nucleotide sequences with IMGT/GENE-DB human TR gene sequences. The TCRdist pipeline was used in a later analysis to assign CDR3 sequences and most-parsimonious VDJ recombination scenarios. A later analysis defined each TCR beta chain by its CDR3 amino acid sequence plus V-gene family, and excluded reads lacking a unique V-gene family. As a way to deal with suspected cross-contamination and a sequencing artifact, a later analysis dropped over 550 nucleotide sequences that were highly shared and had low generation probability. A later analysis calculated a clonal expansion index for each public chain from normalized within-repertoire ranks of inferred template counts. In a later analysis, generation probabilities were computed using a VDJ recombination model fitted to out-of-frame rearrangements, and the results were checked against IGoR. In a later analysis, hypergeometric tests were used to score TCR-TCR, TCR-HLA and TCR-CMV co-occurrence, with a repertoire-size bias correction applied to TCR pairs. In a later analysis, false discovery rates were estimated by permuting HLA or CMV assignments 20 times. In a later analysis, co-occurring TCRs were grouped with DBSCAN, and TCRdist sequence similarity was added when clustering was performed within HLA-allele-positive subsets. For co-occurrence clustering, repertoires with fewer than 30,000 or more than 120,000 public chains were excluded, along with five or six repertoires with anomalous nucleotide sharing. TCRdb took this table from immuneACCESS and kept in-frame rearrangements with V and J called. Such tables lack part of the clones; where checked against another copy, unresolved V genes explain under half of the gap, and the rest is unexplained. V, J and clone size are taken as reported in that table, and D and trimming were inferred from the DNA itself. The sample records around 210,000 clones, 78% of which are singletons. Around 0.45% of the sample goes to the ten largest clones.

From the cysteine through the phenylalanine, the CDR3 covers 15 amino acids. Only the CDR3 DNA stays, 45 bases, in frame from base 1. Per the germline V gene (reference sequence), MNHEY is the CDR1 and SMNVEV is the CDR2. Trimming takes 1 base off V and 3 bases off J; junction bases not matched to a gene: 2. The paper's findings and limits, for the study overall: A cluster of highly shared sequence variants was judged likely to represent a technical artifact of the sequencing pipeline. A further reported finding was that TCR beta sequences accurately predicted the HLA-A and HLA-B alleles for most subjects in the first cohort. An earlier analysis of several hundred of the donors showed that most TCR beta V segments appeared in productive rearrangements either about 87% or about 30% of the time, which broadly matched IMGT annotations. Assigning TCR associations to individual alleles was difficult when HLA alleles, especially DR and DQ, strongly co-occurred. Because HLA typing was unavailable for some donors at each locus, only the typed subset was used in association tests. Because the 87-base-pair reads could not distinguish some IMGT-functional V segments, including TRBV6-2 and TRBV6-3, those segments were excluded. A later analysis found that HLA-associated TCR beta chains were more clonally expanded and had lower generation probabilities than equally common non-associated chains. A later genetic analysis associated a missense DCLRE1C variant with V-gene and J-gene trimming of TCR beta chains, and an independent cohort replicated the association. Most TCR sequences were seen in very few donors, while some public TCRs were found in many individuals. The earlier analysis of fewer than 750 of the donors excluded roughly 17 rarely observed V segments, including chromosome 9 orphons, because counts were too low. The authors suggested that the approach could potentially be generalized to other disease states and immunological phenotypes. In a later genetic analysis, fewer N-insertions in productive TCRs were reported among donors in an Asian-associated ancestry cluster than the roughly 700-donor mean. In this cohort, only TCR beta chains were sequenced, and detectable features were limited by the absence of alpha or paired-chain data. The study listed 164 TCR beta chains as associated with cytomegalovirus. Presence/absence analyses assumed roughly uniform sequencing depth across donors, an assumption that may not hold. According to a later analysis, TCR association rates differed among HLA loci, with DRB1 alleles showing the most associated TCRs and HLA-C alleles showing the fewest. A later analysis associated 16,951 TCR beta sequences with specific HLA alleles at a false discovery rate of 0.05. Immune exposure information for the cohort was limited to CMV serostatus. Linkage disequilibrium might explain the correlated functional status among segregating V segments, but an unknown experimental factor could not be ruled out. In vitro tests confirmed that a few of the cytomegalovirus-associated TCR beta chains recognize cytomegalovirus antigens. A later analysis found that most CMV-associated TCR beta chains appeared HLA-restricted, with HLA associations seemingly driven largely by CMV exposure. Cytomegalovirus status was reported to be diagnosed by the classifier with high specificity and sensitivity in both the original and validation cohorts. In a later analysis, several top co-occurrence clusters were reported to appear linked to parvovirus B19, influenza, CMV and Epstein-Barr virus.

The cohort consisted of some 670 healthy bone marrow donors. Cohort members were all nominally healthy when sampled, although unrecorded immune exposures were likely present. The donor tested CMV seronegative, placing the donor among the 350 or so seronegative members of the cohort. Each donor provided a peripheral blood sample, and peripheral blood mononuclear cells were used for TCR beta sequencing. Genomic DNA was extracted from the blood cell samples with the Qiagen DNeasy Blood Extraction Kit. This clonotype was obtained from a boy younger than 18 in good health and CMV-seronegative. The sample consisted of PBMCs. The chain uses TRBV27 and TRBJ2-2; 7 junctional bases match TRBD1. The bases are TGTGCCAGCAGTTTATACAGGGGTCACACCGGGGAGCTGTTTTTT. It specifies CASSLYRGHTGELFF.